This TCR beta chain was identified during a study of vaccination effects on CD4 cells after COVID-19. Background on the study: They grew over 1.5 million PBMC in each well, adding 10 IU/ml IL-2 and about 10 ug/ml peptides.

The assay was immunoSEQ multiplex PCR, and TCRdb's table has in-frame clones only and misses some. Among tens of thousands of clones listed, approximately 72% were seen once. Researchers isolated CD4+ T cells once ten to eleven days of culture had elapsed. Turning to this clone: The antigen is undetermined.

Trimming pared 6 bases from V and 8 bases from J, leaving 19 bases between. The CDR3 runs 14 residues. Germline CDR1 reads SNHLY; CDR2 reads FYNNEI. This receptor was identified in a human donor who had a prior SARS-CoV-2 infection. The specimen was CD4+ T cells from PBMCs cultured without peptide, collected before COVID-19 vaccination. V and J are TRBV2 and TRBJ1-1, with D maybe TRBD1 (5 bases). CDR3 sequence: CASRGLERGGEAFF. In DNA, the CDR3 is TGTGCCAGCAGAGGCCTCGAGAGGGGAGGGGAAGCTTTCTTT.